This TCR beta chain stems from a study of blood T cell repertoires in COVID-19. As originally analysed: Nucleated cell number was recorded as an estimate derived from reference gene primer amplification. The protocol was immunoSEQ multiplex PCR, while the TCRdb copy is restricted to in-frame clones and leaves out a portion. The V and J calls and clone size come from that table; D and trimming were worked out from the DNA. The sample shows about 120,000 clones, approximately 90% of them seen only once. The CDR3 runs to 14 residues. The germline V gene encodes CDR1 MNHEY and CDR2 SMNVEV (reference sequence). V lost 5 bases and J 2 bases, leaving 11 bases between the germline ends.

Sequenced: peripheral blood. The chain is built from TRBV27 and TRBJ2-3, with D possibly being TRBD2 (6 bases). This TCR derives from a human donor with active COVID-19. The donor label of this sample is uncertain. CDR3 protein: CASSRGRYTDTQYF. The CDR3 bases are TGTGCCAGCAGTCGGGGGAGGTACACAGATACGCAGTATTTT.